Listed here are 17 T cell receptor beta chains from one sample, sequenced in a study of blood T cell repertoires in COVID-19 (TCRdb year 2020). Receptor amplification or capture employed the immunoSEQ multiplex PCR assay. TCRdb took over this immuneACCESS table, retaining in-frame rearrangements with V and J assigned. Such tables are incomplete; in checked studies, under half of the missing clones stem from an unresolved V gene, and the remainder is unexplained. This sample gives 220,000 or so clones in total; 90% of them show up just once. The ten biggest clones cover roughly 16% of the sample. Source material: PBMCs or T cells enriched from blood (not recorded which). These receptor sequences come from a man aged 25 to 45 who had been exposed to COVID-19.

The V and J genes are TRBV7-9 and TRBJ2-1; D is undetermined. Germline V gene data show CDR1 as SEHNR and CDR2 as FQNEAQ (reference sequence). V was pared by 5 bases and J by 10 bases, with 18 bases between. The CDR3 spans 14 residues. The CDR3 nucleotides read TGTGCCAGCAGCCCGCGAACTAACCCCAGAGAGCAGTTCTTC. This codes for CASSPRTNPREQFF. The full variable domain, its missing parts supplied by reference TRBV7-9 and TRBJ2-1, is DTGVSQNPRHKITKRGQNVTFRCDPISEHNRLYWYRQTLGQGPEFLTYFQNEAQLEKSRLLSDRFSAERPKGSFSTLEIQRTEQGDSAMYLCASSPRTNPREQFFGPGTRLTVL.

The V gene is TRBV15, the J gene TRBJ2-3; 10 nucleotides match TRBD2. Germline CDR1 LNHNV, CDR2 YYDKDF (reference sequence). This CDR3 region has 16 residues. The trim removed 4 bases at V and 3 bases at J, leaving 7 bases unmatched. The CDR3 region is CATSTSGGFGTDTQYF. CDR3 coding DNA: TGTGCCACCAGCACTAGCGGGGGCTTTGGGACAGATACGCAGTATTTT.

This chain joins TRBV15 and TRBJ1-3; no clear D. CDR1 and CDR2 (germline): LNHNV, YYDKDF (reference sequence). The CDR3 sequence is 15 residues long. The V end was cut by 4 bases, the J end by 2 bases, with 12 bases between. The CDR3 DNA reads as TGTGCCACCAGCAACCCCCAGCGGACTGGAAACACCATATATTTT. Its protein product is CATSNPQRTGNTIYF.

This clone was seen a single time. V usage is TRBV6-5 and J usage is TRBJ1-5; 7 bases fit TRBD1. CDR3 length: 14 amino acids. Germline loops: CDR1 MNHEY, CDR2 SVGAGI. V lost 2 bases and J lost 5; bases outside the gene matches: 3. The CDR3 nucleotides read TGTGCCAGCAGTTACAGGGGGCTAGATCAGCCCCAGCATTTT. Amino acid sequence: CASSYRGLDQPQHF.

The gene calls are TRBV5-4 and TRBJ2-5, with 8 bases aligning to TRBD1. After removal of 3 bases from V and 1 base from J, the junction contained 8 bases not matched to a gene. This CDR3 contains 16 residues. The V gene's germline CDR1 is SGHNT and CDR2 YYREEE (reference sequence). CDR3 bases: TGTGCCAGCAGCTCAGTTAGACAGGGGCCCCAAGAGACCCAGTACTTC. Encoded protein: CASSSVRQGPQETQYF.

The V and J genes are TRBV12-1 and TRBJ2-2; the D call in the table, TRBD2, was not verified against the DNA. TRBV12-1 is designated a pseudogene. The CDR3 has 17 residues. The chain's CDR3 is CASSFWPGLAVSGELFF. The CDR3 DNA reads TGTGCCAGCAGCTTTTGGCCGGGACTAGCGGTATCCGGGGAGCTGTTTTTT.

The rearrangement uses TRBV5-6 and TRBJ2-7; 7 nucleotides match TRBD1. The germline gives CDR1 SGHDT, CDR2 YYEEEE. J gave up 5 bases and V 1 base, and 3 bases lay outside the gene matches. The length of the CDR3 is 13 residues. In DNA form, the CDR3 reads TGTGCCAGCAGCTTGCCACAGGGGAACGAGCAGTACTTC. Translation: CASSLPQGNEQYF.

V and J are TRBV4-3 and TRBJ2-7; D may be TRBD2 (6 bases). The CDR3 contains 13 residues. Trimming removed 4 bases at V and 4 bases at J, with 11 bases between. Germline lookup yields CDR1 LGHNA and CDR2 YSLEER. Here the CDR3 reads CASSRVAGYEQYF. CDR3 bases: TGCGCCAGCAGCCGGGTCGCGGGATACGAGCAGTACTTC.

The J gene is TRBJ2-2, the V gene TRBV9, with D perhaps matching TRBD2 (6 bases). The V end was cut by 0 bases, the J end by 5 bases, with 14 bases between. The CDR3 is made up of 16 amino acids. Looked up from germline, CDR1 is SGDLS and CDR2 is YYNGEE. CDR3 DNA sequence: TGTGCCAGCAGCGTAGGGGCGGGACGGATAACCGGGGAGCTGTTTTTT. Translating gives CASSVGAGRITGELFF. The full variable domain, in which reference TRBV9 and TRBJ2-2 provide the parts outside the CDR3, is DSGVTQTPKHLITATGQRVTLRCSPRSGDLSVYWYQQSLDQGLQFLIQYYNGEERAKGNILERFSAQQFPDLHSELNLSSLELGDSALYFCASSVGAGRITGELFFGEGSRLTVL.

The table lists this clone with a count of one. The chain has TRBV2 and TRBJ2-3; D gene uncertain. The CDR3 totals 11 residues. The germline V and J ends were trimmed by 7 bases and 5 bases, with 7 bases remaining between them. Germline CDR1 and CDR2: SNHLY and FYNNEI. The CDR3 nucleotides are TGTGCCAGCAACTACCGAGATACGCAGTATTTT. The encoded protein is CASNYRDTQYF. Drawing the rest from reference TRBV2 and TRBJ2-3, the complete variable domain is EPEVTQTPSHQVTQMGQEVILRCVPISNHLYFYWYRQILGQKVEFLVSFYNNEISEKSEIFDDQFSVERPDGSNFTLKIRSTKLEDSAMYFCASNYRDTQYFGPGTRLTVL.

The J gene is TRBJ2-4, the V gene TRBV5-1, with TRBD2 identical over 7 bases. V trimming: 0 bases; J trimming: 7 bases; junction bases outside the gene matches: 1. The CDR3 covers 13 residues. Germline assignment: CDR1 SGHRS and CDR2 YFSETQ. CDR3 in amino acids: CASSLEGGNIQYF. CDR3 DNA sequence: TGCGCCAGCAGCTTGGAGGGAGGGAACATTCAGTACTTC. The variable domain in full, completed from reference TRBV5-1 and TRBJ2-4, reads KAGVTQTPRYLIKTRGQQVTLSCSPISGHRSVSWYQQTPGQGLQFLFEYFSETQRNKGNFPGRFSGRQFSNSRSEMNVSTLELGDSALYLCASSLEGGNIQYFGAGTRLSVL.

The V gene is TRBV2, the J gene TRBJ2-3; 12 nucleotides align to TRBD2. Germline V gene lookup returns CDR1 SNHLY and CDR2 FYNNEI. Germline trimming cut 8 bases from V and 6 bases from J; bases unmatched to any gene: 3. CDR3 length: 13 amino acids. In nucleotides, the CDR3 is TGTGCCAGCGGACTAGCGGGGTATGATACGCAGTATTTT. Residues: CASGLAGYDTQYF.

This clone was counted only a few times. The genes are TRBV5-6 and TRBJ1-2, with D tentatively TRBD1 (6 bases). Germline values: CDR1 SGHDT, CDR2 YYEEEE. The CDR3 runs 14 residues. Trimming took 0 bases from V and 3 from J, leaving 9 bases between them. The CDR3 is CASSLAGQHYGYTF. CDR3 DNA sequence: TGTGCCAGCAGCTTGGCTGGACAGCACTATGGCTACACCTTC.

The V gene is TRBV7-2, the J gene TRBJ2-5; D not resolved. Per the germline V gene, CDR1 is SGHTA and CDR2 is FQGNSA. The CDR3 is 14 residues long. The V end lost 1 base, the J end lost 8 bases, and 14 bases lay between the germline ends. The CDR3 here is CASSLVSPFVTQYF. The DNA of the CDR3 is TGTGCCAGCAGCTTAGTATCCCCCTTTGTCACCCAGTACTTC.

This chain links TRBV7-9 with TRBJ1-5; perhaps TRBD1 as D (6 bases). Trimming left V 3 bases short and J 11 bases short, with 14 bases between. Germline-derived CDR1 and CDR2 are SEHNR and FQNEAQ (reference sequence). CDR3 length: 13 amino acids. Written as DNA, the CDR3 is TGTGCCAGCAGCTTCCCAGGGGAGATGACCCAGCATTTT. It specifies CASSFPGEMTQHF.

The genes are TRBV7-2 and TRBJ1-1, with unresolved D. The germline gives CDR1 SGHTA, CDR2 FQGNSA. The CDR3 spans 15 residues. With 1 base removed from V and 8 bases from J, the gap between germline ends came to 17 bases. The CDR3 here is CASSLEGRRAREAFF. In nucleotides, the CDR3 is TGTGCCAGCAGCTTAGAGGGCAGGAGGGCCCGGGAAGCTTTCTTT.

The gene calls are TRBV2 and TRBJ1-3; 7 bases fit TRBD1. After removal of 3 bases from V and 8 bases from J, the junction contained 10 bases not matched to a gene. CDR1 is SNHLY, CDR2 FYNNEI, per germline. CDR3 size: 15 residues. The CDR3 nucleotides read TGTGCCAGCAGTGATCCCGACAGGGTGATAGACACCATATATTTT. This translates into CASSDPDRVIDTIYF. Variable domain in full (rest from reference TRBV2 and TRBJ1-3): EPEVTQTPSHQVTQMGQEVILRCVPISNHLYFYWYRQILGQKVEFLVSFYNNEISEKSEIFDDQFSVERPDGSNFTLKIRSTKLEDSAMYFCASSDPDRVIDTIYFGEGSWLTVV.